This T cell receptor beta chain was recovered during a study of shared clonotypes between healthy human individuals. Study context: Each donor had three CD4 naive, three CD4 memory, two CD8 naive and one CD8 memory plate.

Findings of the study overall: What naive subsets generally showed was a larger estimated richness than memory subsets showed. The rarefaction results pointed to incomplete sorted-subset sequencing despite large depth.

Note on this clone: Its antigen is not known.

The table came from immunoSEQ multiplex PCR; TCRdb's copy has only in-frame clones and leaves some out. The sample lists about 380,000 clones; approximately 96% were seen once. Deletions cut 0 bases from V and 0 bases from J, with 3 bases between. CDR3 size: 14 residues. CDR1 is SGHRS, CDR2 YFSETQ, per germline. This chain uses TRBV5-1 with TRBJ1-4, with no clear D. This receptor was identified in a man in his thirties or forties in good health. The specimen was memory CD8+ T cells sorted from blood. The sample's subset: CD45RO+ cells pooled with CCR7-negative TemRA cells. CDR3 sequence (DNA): TGCGCCAGCAGCTTGGAGTCAACTAATGAAAAACTGTTTTTT. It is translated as CASSLESTNEKLFF.